These 31 T cell receptor beta chains came from one sample sequenced in a study of blood T cells in healthy people across ages (dated by TCRdb to about 2015). Library generation was performed with 5' RACE. The sequencer listed for this sample is Illumina HiSeq 2500. A second PCR of about 6 to 12 cycles was run with a J-beta primer mix and a sample-barcoded 5' primer. Through fastp at Q25 and MiXCR, TCRdb rebuilt clones from the public reads, retaining in-frame beta chains. Entries are consolidated by CDR3 protein sequence, retaining the most common genes and DNA. Present in this sample are around 800,000 distinct CDR3 sequences, 53% of which were seen just once. The ten largest clones take up approximately 40% of the sample. Sequencing input: blood. The receptors shown here come from an elderly man in good health.

The V and J genes are TRBV9 and TRBJ2-1; unclear D gene. Germline V gives CDR1 SGDLS, CDR2 YYNGEE. CDR3 length: 15 amino acids. Trimming took off 0 bases at V and 1 base at J, with 8 bases between the two ends. CDR3 sequence: CASSVGRASYNEQFF. The CDR3 nucleotides read TGTGCCAGCAGCGTAGGAAGGGCTTCCTACAATGAGCAGTTCTTC.

The rearrangement uses TRBV5-1 and TRBJ2-3; TRBD1 might be the D (5 bases). The CDR3 spans 15 residues. Germline values: CDR1 SGHRS, CDR2 YFSETQ. V lost 3 bases to trimming and J lost 0 bases, with 11 bases between them. Here the CDR3 reads CASSSRTSSTDTQYF. DNA of the CDR3: TGCGCCAGCAGCTCTCGGACATCTAGCACAGATACGCAGTATTTT.

This clonotype was counted only a few times. The chain recombines TRBV29-1 with TRBJ1-1; D call uncertain. From germline, CDR1 is SQVTM and CDR2 ANQGSEA. Trimming left V 7 bases short and J 2 bases short, with 8 bases between. The CDR3 contains 11 residues. CDR3 nucleotides: TGCAGCGCCGAGGACAACACTGAAGCTTTCTTT. Translating gives CSAEDNTEAFF.

The chain couples TRBV7-8 to TRBJ1-5; D remains unclear. The germline CDR1 and CDR2 sequences are SGHVS and FQNEAQ. The V end was cut by 0 bases, the J end by 3 bases, with 9 bases between. The CDR3 is 15 amino acids. The CDR3 region is CASSLARRINQPQHF. Here the CDR3 DNA reads TGTGCCAGCAGCTTAGCCCGACGGATCAATCAGCCCCAGCATTTT.

This chain uses TRBV7-9 with TRBJ1-1; TRBD1 might be the D (6 bases). The CDR3 consists of 15 residues. Trimming stripped 1 base from V and 5 bases from J, with 14 bases between. CDR1 and CDR2 (germline): SEHNR, FQNEAQ (reference sequence). Here the CDR3 reads CASSLESRGGTEAFF. CDR3 nucleotide sequence: TGTGCCAGCAGCTTAGAGTCCAGAGGGGGTACTGAAGCTTTCTTT.

This sequence joins TRBV28 and TRBJ1-2; D perhaps matches TRBD1 (6 bases). The V gene lost 5 bases and the J gene lost 4 bases, with 14 bases spanning the gap. The germline CDR1 and CDR2 sequences are MDHEN and SYDVKM. The CDR3 extends over 14 amino acids. The DNA for the CDR3 is TGTGCCAGCAGTGCCCCAGGGGCGCCCTATGGCTACACCTTC. Translated: CASSAPGAPYGYTF.

The rearrangement uses TRBV20-1 and TRBJ1-1; maybe TRBD1 (5 bases). The germline CDR1 and CDR2 sequences are DFQATT and SNEGSKA (reference sequence). The CDR3 totals 13 residues. The ends were cut back, 3 bases at V and 9 bases at J, with 17 bases in the middle. The CDR3 nucleotides read TGCAGTGCTAGGGGGACCGGGACCCCTAAAGCTTTCTTT. It translates to CSARGTGTPKAFF.

The rearrangement links TRBV28 to TRBJ1-1; D might be TRBD1 (5 bases). The length of the CDR3 is 11 residues. The germline V and J ends were trimmed by 10 bases and 12 bases, with 18 bases remaining between them. The V gene's germline CDR1 is MDHEN and CDR2 SYDVKM. The CDR3 DNA follows: TGTGCCACCAGCCGACGGGGCGAGACTTTCTTT. This codes for CATSRRGETFF.

This sequence joins TRBV21-1 and TRBJ2-4. TRBV21-1 constitutes a pseudogene. The CDR3 covers 16 residues. This CDR3 reads CASSPEPTAGKNIQYF. CDR3 sequence (DNA): TGTGCCAGCAGCCCAGAGCCGACGGCCGGCAAAAACATTCAGTACTTC.

This chain connects TRBV7-9 to TRBJ2-1; D might be TRBD1 (6 bases). The DNA end favors TRBJ2-7, so the J call may be wrong. This CDR3 contains 14 residues. From germline, CDR1 is SEHNR and CDR2 FQNEAQ (reference sequence). The CDR3 sequence is CASTTGPGRYEQYF. The CDR3 DNA is TGTGCCAGCACTACAGGGCCAGGTAGATACGAGCAGTACTTC.

This clonotype appeared a few times. The V and J genes are TRBV20-1 and TRBJ2-7; a possible D gene is TRBD1 (6 bases). The CDR3 contains 16 residues. V was shortened by 4 bases and J by 0 bases, with 19 bases between the two germline ends. Germline loops: CDR1 DFQATT, CDR2 SNEGSKA (reference sequence). The CDR3 spells CSANGGPGRASYEQYF. For the CDR3, the DNA is TGCAGTGCTAATGGGGGCCCCGGAAGGGCCTCCTACGAGCAGTACTTC.

The gene calls are TRBV6-6 and TRBJ2-4; 7 positions agree with TRBD1. The DNA end is more similar to TRBJ2-7, so the J call may be wrong. Germline CDR1 and CDR2: MNHNY and SVGAGI (reference sequence). The CDR3 totals 13 residues. CDR3 protein: CASTRGRWYEQYF. The CDR3 coding sequence is TGTGCCAGCACAAGGGGGCGTTGGTACGAGCAGTACTTC.

The chain couples TRBV20-1 to TRBJ2-4; 8 nucleotides align to TRBD1. V dropped 6 bases and J dropped 7; count of bases not matched to a gene: 14. The CDR3 consists of 15 residues. Germline V gene sequence: CDR1 DFQATT, CDR2 SNEGSKA (reference sequence). CDR3 in DNA: TGCAGTGCCAAACCGACAGGGGCCATTACGAACATTCAGTACTTC. It encodes CSAKPTGAITNIQYF.

This clonotype has more than one count but fewer than ten. The chain carries TRBV6-5 and TRBJ2-5; 7 positions agree with TRBD2. With V trimmed by 5 bases and J by 2 bases, 8 bases remained unmatched. Looked up from germline, CDR1 is MNHEY and CDR2 is SVGAGI. There are 15 residues in the CDR3. The chain's CDR3 is CASSRSGTGQETQYF. The CDR3 DNA is TGTGCCAGCAGTCGGAGCGGGACCGGGCAAGAGACCCAGTACTTC.

This clonotype was found a few times. J is TRBJ2-4 and V is TRBV29-1; D might be TRBD2 (6 bases). Germline CDR1 SQVTM, CDR2 ANQGSEA. The CDR3 is 12 amino acids. Between the trimmed V and J ends, which lost 4 bases and 13 bases, there was a span of 17 bases. CDR3 nucleotide sequence: TGCAGCGTTGTGTCAGGGACTCCCGAACAGTACTTC. Amino acid sequence: CSVVSGTPEQYF.

The chain combines TRBV9 with TRBJ1-5; D gene unclear. The CDR3 runs 15 residues. CDR1 is SGDLS, CDR2 YYNGEE, per germline. V lost 4 bases and J lost 4, with 15 bases in between. CDR3 bases: TGTGCCAGCAGCCCCAGAGAGGGTAAGAATCAGCCCCAGCATTTT. It translates to CASSPREGKNQPQHF.

This chain uses TRBV11-3 with TRBJ1-2, with 7 positions matching TRBD1. Germline V gives CDR1 SGHNT, CDR2 YENEEA. With V trimmed by 5 bases and J by 3 bases, 3 bases remained unmatched. This CDR3 region has 13 residues. The CDR3 region is CASSQGGDYGYTF. Written as DNA, the CDR3 is TGTGCCAGCAGCCAGGGGGGGGACTATGGCTACACCTTC.

This clonotype has more than one count but fewer than ten. V usage is TRBV4-1 and J usage is TRBJ1-2; D perhaps matches TRBD1 (6 bases). Trimming removed 5 bases from V and 5 bases from J, with 21 bases in between. The CDR3 contains 16 residues. Germline V gene lookup returns CDR1 MGHRA and CDR2 YSYEKL. The CDR3: CASSKDGQPTIYGYTF. CDR3 bases: TGCGCCAGCAGCAAGGATGGACAGCCAACTATTTATGGCTACACCTTC.

As for this clonotype: A much larger clone sits a single nucleotide away, making a read error possible. The J gene is TRBJ1-2, the V gene TRBV7-2; D is undetermined. The germline gives CDR1 SGHTA, CDR2 FQGNSA. The CDR3 is 13 residues long. The CDR3 reads CAGSLGVRYGYTF. The CDR3 nucleotides are TGTGCCGGCAGCTTAGGAGTCCGTTATGGCTACACCTTC.

In its sample, this clonotype was seen a few times. The chain has TRBV15 and TRBJ2-2; 10 nucleotides align to TRBD2. The V gene end was trimmed by 0 bases and the J gene end by 2 bases; junction bases not matched to a gene: 9. The germline V gene encodes CDR1 LNHNV and CDR2 YYDKDF (reference sequence). This CDR3 has 19 amino acids. This CDR3 is CATSRDYPGLAVNTGELFF. DNA of the CDR3: TGTGCCACCAGCAGAGATTATCCTGGACTAGCGGTAAACACCGGGGAGCTGTTTTTT.

This clonotype was seen at least ten times. The chain has TRBV10-3 and TRBJ2-7; TRBD2 matches at 10 bases. Germline-derived CDR1 and CDR2 are ENHRY and SYGVKD. V shed 0 bases, J shed 3 bases, and the junction held 14 bases outside the gene matches. The CDR3 totals 19 residues. In nucleotides, the CDR3 is TGTGCCATCAGTGAGTCTAGACTAGCGGGTCCGCGGGTCCGCTACGAGCAGTACTTC. Translating it yields CAISESRLAGPRVRYEQYF.

In this sample, this clonotype turned up a few times. This rearrangement joins TRBV12-5 to TRBJ2-7; possible D gene TRBD1, 6 bases. There are 13 residues in the CDR3. V was pared by 7 bases and J by 9 bases, with 19 bases between. CDR1 is LGHNT and CDR2 is FRNRAP in the germline V gene. The CDR3 region is CASVGGGPFGQYF. The CDR3 bases are TGTGCTAGTGTCGGTGGGGGCCCGTTTGGGCAGTACTTC.

This clonotype was found a few times. The V call is TRBV5-1, the J call TRBJ1-2; 8 bases fit TRBD1. Unmatched junction bases numbered 6, after V lost 4 bases and J lost 1 base. The CDR3 runs 15 residues. Germline CDR1 is SGHRS and CDR2 is YFSETQ. The CDR3 DNA reads as TGCGCCAGCAGCCCCGGACAGGGAATTAACTATGGCTACACCTTC. It translates to CASSPGQGINYGYTF.

This sequence joins TRBV25-1 and TRBJ1-2; 8 nucleotides line up with TRBD1. There are 14 residues in the CDR3. V lost 1 base to trimming and J lost 8 bases; unmatched junction nucleotides: 6. Per germline, CDR1 MGHDK and CDR2 SYGVNS. The CDR3 is CASSEFGQGVGYTF. For the CDR3, the DNA is TGTGCCAGCAGTGAATTTGGACAGGGTGTCGGCTACACCTTC.

The chain joins TRBV14 to TRBJ2-5; D not certain. V gave up 0 bases and J gave up 5 bases, with 10 bases separating them. CDR3 length equals 14 residues. Germline lookup yields CDR1 SGHDN and CDR2 FVKESK. The CDR3 region is CASSQEWGSETQYF. CDR3 DNA: TGTGCCAGCAGCCAAGAGTGGGGATCGGAGACCCAGTACTTC.

The chain employs TRBV9 and TRBJ2-5, with 9 bases fitting TRBD1. J gave up 5 bases and V 3 bases, and 5 bases lay outside the gene matches. CDR3 length: 14 residues. Germline V gene lookup returns CDR1 SGDLS and CDR2 YYNGEE. The chain's CDR3 is CASSAQGASETQYF. In DNA form, the CDR3 reads TGTGCCAGCAGCGCACAGGGGGCCTCGGAGACCCAGTACTTC.

The chain has TRBV10-3 and TRBJ2-7; D is unclear. Germline loops: CDR1 ENHRY, CDR2 SYGVKD. Trimming removed 0 bases at V and 0 bases at J, with 12 bases between. This CDR3 has 16 amino acids. The CDR3 sequence: CAISESVSRSSYEQYF. The CDR3 DNA follows: TGTGCCATCAGTGAGTCAGTGTCCAGAAGCTCCTACGAGCAGTACTTC.

This rearrangement joins TRBV18 to TRBJ1-4, with a possible D match to TRBD1 (5 bases). The germline CDR1 and CDR2 sequences are KGHSH and LQKENI. The CDR3 has 14 amino acids. With 2 bases removed from V and 7 bases from J, the gap between germline ends came to 11 bases. As DNA, the CDR3 is TGTGCCAGCTCACCAATCCAGGGAGGTGAAAAACTGTTTTTT. The encoded protein is CASSPIQGGEKLFF. Variable domain in full (rest from reference TRBV18 and TRBJ1-4): NAGVMQNPRHLVRRRGQEARLRCSPMKGHSHVYWYRQLPEEGLKFMVYLQKENIIDESGMPKERFSAEFPKEGPSILRIQQVVRGDSAAYFCASSPIQGGEKLFFGSGTQLSVL.

A few counts support this clonotype. CDR3 amino acids: CASSPPPRGTAVRETQYF. The CDR3 DNA is TGTGCCAGCTCACCACCACCCCGAGGTACTGCGGTTCGGGAGACCCAGTACTTC. V usage is TRBV18 and J usage is TRBJ2-4; D is ambiguous. The J call is in doubt because the DNA end fits TRBJ2-5 better. The CDR3 has 18 residues. Germline V CDR1 and CDR2: KGHSH, LQKENI.

There are a few counts of this clonotype. The chain uses TRBV29-1 and TRBJ1-1, with D unresolved. The length of the CDR3 is 11 residues. The V and J ends lost 7 bases and 2 bases respectively, with 8 bases between them. The germline CDR1 and CDR2 sequences are SQVTM and ANQGSEA. CDR3 nucleotide sequence: TGCAGCGCCGTACTCAACACTGAAGCTTTCTTT. Protein: CSAVLNTEAFF.

As regards this clonotype: Sequence at one end of the junction differs from germline and may be a read error. The rearrangement links TRBV13 to TRBJ2-5; 11 nucleotides agree with TRBD1. This CDR3 has 15 residues. CDR1 PRHDT and CDR2 FYEKMQ come from the germline V gene (reference sequence). CDR3 residues: CARSHGQGAQETQYF. As DNA, the CDR3 is TGTGCCCGCAGCCACGGACAGGGGGCTCAGGAGACCCAGTACTTC. Full variable domain (rest looked up from reference TRBV13 and TRBJ2-5): AAGVIQSPRHLIKEKRETATLKCYPIPRHDTVYWYQQGPGQDPQFLISFYEKMQSDKGSIPDRFSAQQFSDYHSELNMSSLELGDSALYFCARSHGQGAQETQYFGPGTRLLVL.